Given below is one TCR beta chain in context. This entry is derived from a study of blood T cell repertoires in COVID-19. There are 18 residues in the CDR3. CDR1 and CDR2 from the germline V gene are SGDLS and YYNGEE. The germline V and J ends were trimmed by 4 bases and 6 bases, with 23 bases remaining between them. Clones were sequenced by immunoSEQ multiplex PCR, and TCRdb holds only the in-frame ones, with some missing. The table shows 60,000 to 75,000 clones, with 80% to 90% occurring only once. The rearrangement joins TRBV9 to TRBJ1-6; D uncertain. This clonotype originated in a human donor in a cohort sampled during active COVID-19. The sample was peripheral blood. CDR3 DNA: TGTGCCAGCAGCCCTGAGAAGGACGGATTGGACTTTAATTCACCCCTCCACTTT. Amino acids: CASSPEKDGLDFNSPLHF.